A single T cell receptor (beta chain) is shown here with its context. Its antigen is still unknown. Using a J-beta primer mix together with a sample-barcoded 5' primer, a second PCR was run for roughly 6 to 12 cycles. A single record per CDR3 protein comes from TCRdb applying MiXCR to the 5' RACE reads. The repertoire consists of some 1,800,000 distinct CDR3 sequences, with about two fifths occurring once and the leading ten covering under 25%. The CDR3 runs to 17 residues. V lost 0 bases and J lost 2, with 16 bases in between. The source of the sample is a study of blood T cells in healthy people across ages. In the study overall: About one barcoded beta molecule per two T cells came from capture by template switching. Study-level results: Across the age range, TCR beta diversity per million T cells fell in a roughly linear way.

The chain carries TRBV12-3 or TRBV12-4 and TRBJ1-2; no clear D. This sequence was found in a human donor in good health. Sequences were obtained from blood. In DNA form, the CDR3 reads TGTGCCAGCAGTTTAGCGTCCGGGCGATACTCGAACTATGGCTACACCTTC. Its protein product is CASSLASGRYSNYGYTF.